One and the same sample provided the 6 T cell receptor beta chains below, sequenced in a study of shared clonotypes between healthy human individuals. The data were produced by immunoSEQ multiplex PCR, yet TCRdb's version contains in-frame clones alone and is incomplete. Of about 2 million clones in the sample, 85% to 95% were seen once. CD45RO-negative cells were positively selected for CCR7, leaving out terminally differentiated effector memory CD45RA+ cells. The specimen sequenced was naive CD8+ T cells sorted from blood. The receptors derive from a man aged 18 to 29 in good health.

This rearrangement joins TRBV4-1 to TRBJ2-3; 7 bases line up with TRBD2. CDR1 and CDR2 (germline): MGHRA, YSYEKL. V lost 1 base to trimming and J lost 0 bases; unmatched junction nucleotides: 7. This CDR3 is 17 amino acids long. CDR3 DNA: TGCGCCAGCAGCCAAGCCCCGACTAGCCTTAGCACAGATACGCAGTATTTT. This codes for CASSQAPTSLSTDTQYF.

The chain links TRBV13 to TRBJ2-7, with 10 bases that match TRBD2. The germline V gene has CDR1 PRHDT and CDR2 FYEKMQ (reference sequence). This CDR3 is 15 amino acids long. After removal of 5 bases from V and 2 bases from J, the junction contained 6 bases not matched to a gene. Here the CDR3 reads CASSPGLAATYEQYF. In nucleotides, the CDR3 is TGTGCCAGCAGCCCCGGACTAGCGGCAACCTACGAGCAGTACTTC.

This chain joins TRBV5-5 and TRBJ1-6, with D maybe TRBD1 (6 bases). The V end lost 1 base, the J end lost 9 bases, and 11 bases lay between the germline ends. The length of the CDR3 is 14 residues. Looked up from germline, CDR1 is SGHKS and CDR2 is YYEKEE (reference sequence). CDR3 region: CASSLPGDGSPLHF. CDR3 in DNA: TGTGCCAGCAGCTTGCCAGGGGACGGTTCACCCCTCCACTTT.

The V call is TRBV4-3, the J call TRBJ2-7; 11 nucleotides align to TRBD2. The junction had 6 bases not matched to a gene; V was cut back by 0 bases and J by 2 bases. The CDR3 consists of 17 residues. Germline assignment: CDR1 LGHNA and CDR2 YSLEER. CDR3 in DNA: TGCGCCAGCAGCCAAGATTGGCTAGCGGGAGGTACCTACGAGCAGTACTTC. This translates into CASSQDWLAGGTYEQYF.

The chain links TRBV9 to TRBJ2-1; 9 bases fit TRBD2. J gave up 9 bases and V 0 bases, and 10 bases lay outside the gene matches. The CDR3 covers 16 residues. From germline, CDR1 is SGDLS and CDR2 YYNGEE. CDR3 nucleotide sequence: TGTGCCAGCAGCGTAGGGTCTAGCGGGATTGTCATTGAGCAGTTCTTC. Protein: CASSVGSSGIVIEQFF. Looking up the rest from reference TRBV9 and TRBJ2-1 gives the full variable domain: DSGVTQTPKHLITATGQRVTLRCSPRSGDLSVYWYQQSLDQGLQFLIQYYNGEERAKGNILERFSAQQFPDLHSELNLSSLELGDSALYFCASSVGSSGIVIEQFFGPGTRLTVL.

The V gene is TRBV5-4, the J gene TRBJ1-2; D is possibly TRBD1 (5 bases). V was pared by 7 bases and J by 6 bases, with 19 bases between. The CDR3 is 14 amino acids. The V gene's germline CDR1 is SGHNT and CDR2 YYREEE (reference sequence). The CDR3 coding sequence is TGTGCCAGCTTAGGGGAGGGAATGAAGGATGGCTACACCTTC. Amino acid sequence: CASLGEGMKDGYTF.